The 18 T cell receptor beta chains below all came from one sample that was sequenced in a study of T cells after somatic rescue of genetic block. Data came from immunoSEQ multiplex PCR; TCRdb stores just in-frame clones and leaves some out. The sample lists approximately 11,000 clones, over 65% occurring once. The specimen was peripheral blood mononuclear cells (PBMCs). Receptor source: a boy aged 5-17 years.

In its sample, this clone was seen a few times. This sequence joins TRBV2 and TRBJ2-1; 7 bases agree with TRBD2. The germline V gene encodes CDR1 SNHLY and CDR2 FYNNEI. J lost 12 bases, V lost 6 bases, and 2 bases had no gene match. The CDR3 totals 10 residues. The CDR3 here is CASRGGRQFF. The CDR3 DNA sequence: TGTGCCAGCAGAGGCGGGAGGCAGTTCTTC. The full variable domain, with the rest looked up from reference TRBV2 and TRBJ2-1, is EPEVTQTPSHQVTQMGQEVILRCVPISNHLYFYWYRQILGQKVEFLVSFYNNEISEKSEIFDDQFSVERPDGSNFTLKIRSTKLEDSAMYFCASRGGRQFFGPGTRLTVL.

The rearrangement links TRBV19 to TRBJ1-2; D perhaps matches TRBD1 (6 bases). The CDR3 consists of 13 residues. The germline V gene encodes CDR1 LNHDA and CDR2 SQIVND (reference sequence). V was pared by 5 bases and J by 4 bases, with 11 bases between. CDR3 amino acids: CASSPDSFYGYTF. The CDR3 DNA reads as TGTGCCAGTAGTCCGGACAGCTTCTATGGCTACACCTTC.

In its sample, this clone is large. This rearrangement joins TRBV18 to TRBJ2-5; TRBD1 agrees at 10 bases. This CDR3 contains 16 residues. In germline, CDR1 is KGHSH, CDR2 LQKENI. After removal of 3 bases from V and 4 bases from J, the junction contained 8 bases not matched to a gene. In DNA, the CDR3 is TGTGCCAGCTCACCGAGCAACGACAGGGGGCGAGAGACCCAGTACTTC. The encoded protein is CASSPSNDRGRETQYF.

The genes are TRBV30 and TRBJ1-6; D is perhaps TRBD1 (6 bases). This CDR3 has 14 residues. Germline-derived CDR1 and CDR2 are GTSNPN and SVGIG (reference sequence). The V gene lost 2 bases and the J gene lost 6 bases, with 11 bases spanning the gap. The CDR3 sequence is CAWSRGGVNSPLHF. The DNA of the CDR3 is TGTGCCTGGAGTAGGGGGGGGGTTAATTCACCCCTCCACTTT.

CDR3: CASSLAQGPREKLFF. In DNA, the CDR3 is TGTGCCAGCAGCTTAGCCCAGGGTCCCCGTGAAAAACTGTTTTTT. The V gene is TRBV11-2, the J gene TRBJ1-4; possibly TRBD1 for D (5 bases). V was cut by 1 base and J by 7 bases, with 13 bases left in between. This CDR3 contains 15 residues. CDR1 is SGHAT and CDR2 is FQNNGV in the germline V gene.

The chain is built from TRBV7-8 and TRBJ2-1; D may be TRBD1 (6 bases). This CDR3 region has 17 residues. Germline V CDR1 and CDR2: SGHVS, FQNEAQ. V shed 5 bases and J shed 7 bases, with 24 bases lying between them. The CDR3, as DNA: TGTGCCAGCAGCCCCGTGGGGGCTAGAACAGTGCAGAATGAGCAGTTCTTC. This codes for CASSPVGARTVQNEQFF.

The rearrangement links TRBV28 to TRBJ1-6, with D possibly being TRBD1 (6 bases). Germline CDR1 and CDR2: MDHEN and SYDVKM. Trimming pared 3 bases from V and 3 bases from J, leaving 9 bases between. This CDR3 spans 15 amino acids. CDR3 residues: CASSFLRGYNSPLHF. The CDR3 coding sequence is TGTGCCAGCAGTTTTCTCAGGGGCTATAATTCACCCCTCCACTTT. Using reference TRBV28 and TRBJ1-6 for the parts outside the CDR3, the full variable domain is DVKVTQSSRYLVKRTGEKVFLECVQDMDHENMFWYRQDPGLGLRLIYFSYDVKMKEKGDIPEGYSVSREKKERFSLILESASTNQTSMYLCASSFLRGYNSPLHFGNGTRLTVT.

The chain uses TRBV18 and TRBJ1-2; 8 positions agree with TRBD1. The CDR3 consists of 16 residues. Trimming took 0 bases from V and 8 from J; bases not matched to a gene: 11. Germline V gene data show CDR1 as KGHSH and CDR2 as LQKENI. The CDR3 loop reads CASSPPISQGAWGYTF. The CDR3 DNA reads TGTGCCAGCTCACCACCGATTTCGCAGGGGGCTTGGGGCTACACCTTC.

This clone showed up just once. The chain carries TRBV7-6 and TRBJ2-7; D call uncertain. This CDR3 has 12 residues. V dropped 5 bases and J dropped 4 bases, with 9 bases sitting between them. CDR1 is SGHVS and CDR2 is FNYEAQ in the germline V gene. CDR3 nucleotide sequence: TGTGCCAGCAGCCCCTCTGAGTACGAGCAGTACTTC. This encodes CASSPSEYEQYF.

This clone came up a few times. V and J are TRBV19 and TRBJ2-6; possibly TRBD1 for D (6 bases). Germline V gene data show CDR1 as LNHDA and CDR2 as SQIVND (reference sequence). With 7 bases removed from V and 4 bases from J, the gap between germline ends came to 14 bases. This CDR3 comprises 15 residues. CDR3 in DNA: TGTGCCAGTAATCAACAGGGTTCCGGGGCCAACGTCCTGACTTTC. It yields the protein CASNQQGSGANVLTF.

V and J are TRBV28 and TRBJ2-5, with 9 bases aligning to TRBD2. The J call may be faulty, since TRBJ2-7 better matches the DNA end. The CDR3 runs to 19 residues. The germline V gene encodes CDR1 MDHEN and CDR2 SYDVKM. CDR3 sequence reads: CASIHPPLHLAGNSYEQYF. CDR3 DNA: TGTGCCAGCATTCATCCCCCCCTTCACCTAGCGGGGAACTCCTACGAGCAGTACTTC.

The chain combines TRBV11-2 with TRBJ2-2; D is unresolved. Trimming removed 0 bases from V and 1 base from J, with 6 bases in between. CDR1 is SGHAT and CDR2 is FQNNGV in the germline V gene. CDR3 length: 15 residues. The CDR3 region has the DNA TGTGCCAGCAGCTTAGATCCGAGGAACACCGGGGAGCTGTTTTTT. Its protein is CASSLDPRNTGELFF.

The V call is TRBV7-9, the J call TRBJ2-5; TRBD1 agrees at 8 bases. CDR1 is SEHNR, CDR2 FQNEAQ, per germline (reference sequence). The CDR3 is 14 amino acids. With V trimmed by 3 bases and J by 4 bases, 4 bases remained unmatched. The CDR3 is CASSFLGQGETQYF. For the CDR3, the DNA is TGTGCCAGCAGCTTCCTCGGACAGGGAGAGACCCAGTACTTC. Full variable domain (remainder filled in from reference TRBV7-9 and TRBJ2-5): DTGVSQNPRHKITKRGQNVTFRCDPISEHNRLYWYRQTLGQGPEFLTYFQNEAQLEKSRLLSDRFSAERPKGSFSTLEIQRTEQGDSAMYLCASSFLGQGETQYFGPGTRLLVL.

This clone appeared a few times. The rearrangement links TRBV6-5 to TRBJ1-2; 12 bases are shared with TRBD1. This CDR3 contains 16 residues. J gave up 6 bases and V 0 bases, and 5 bases lay outside the gene matches. Germline loops: CDR1 MNHEY, CDR2 SVGAGI. The chain's CDR3 is CASSYSGTGGLHGYTF. The CDR3 nucleotides are TGTGCCAGCAGTTACTCGGGGACAGGGGGCCTTCATGGCTACACCTTC.

The rearrangement links TRBV5-1 to TRBJ2-1; 8 bases line up with TRBD2. The trim removed 7 bases at V and 7 bases at J, leaving 10 bases unmatched. Germline assignment: CDR1 SGHRS and CDR2 YFSETQ. The CDR3 loop spans 14 amino acids. CDR3 DNA: TGCGCCAGCGAAGCGCTAGCGGGTTTAAATGAGCAGTTCTTC. Translation gives CASEALAGLNEQFF. Combining the CDR3 with reference TRBV5-1 and TRBJ2-1 gives the whole variable domain KAGVTQTPRYLIKTRGQQVTLSCSPISGHRSVSWYQQTPGQGLQFLFEYFSETQRNKGNFPGRFSGRQFSNSRSEMNVSTLELGDSALYLCASEALAGLNEQFFGPGTRLTVL.

The table lists this clone with a few counts. This chain joins TRBV7-3 and TRBJ2-3; tentatively, D is TRBD1 (6 bases). CDR1 is SGHTA, CDR2 FQGTGA, per germline. The CDR3 totals 16 residues. Trimming took off 3 bases at V and 0 bases at J, with 13 bases between the two ends. CDR3 protein: CASSFRQVSSTDTQYF. The CDR3 region has the DNA TGTGCCAGCAGCTTCCGACAGGTATCTAGCACAGATACGCAGTATTTT. The complete variable domain, with remaining parts taken from reference TRBV7-3 and TRBJ2-3, reads GAGVSQTPSNKVTEKGKYVELRCDPISGHTALYWYRQSLGQGPEFLIYFQGTGAADDSGLPNDRFFAVRPEGSVSTLKIQRTERGDSAVYLCASSFRQVSSTDTQYFGPGTRLTVL.

This clone was seen a handful of times. The chain combines TRBV6-1 with TRBJ1-1; no reliable D call. V was trimmed by 3 bases and J by 0 bases, leaving 8 bases between them. The V gene's germline CDR1 is MNHNS and CDR2 SASEGT. The CDR3 is made up of 14 amino acids. In DNA form, the CDR3 reads TGTGCCAGCAGTGATGGACCTTTGAACACTGAAGCTTTCTTT. It yields the protein CASSDGPLNTEAFF.

This clone was picked up a small number of times. V and J are TRBV30 and TRBJ1-2, with a weak D call TRBD1 (5 bases). Trimming took 1 base from V and 4 from J, leaving 19 bases between them. From germline, CDR1 is GTSNPN and CDR2 SVGIG (reference sequence). CDR3 length: 16 amino acids. The DNA for the CDR3 is TGTGCCTGGAGTGCCCGGGGCCTAACGTCGGGCTATGGCTACACCTTC. Amino acid sequence: CAWSARGLTSGYGYTF.